This T cell receptor beta chain is from a study of blood T cell repertoires in COVID-19. Overall study context: Whether acute or convalescent, the COVID-19 samples came from the United States, Italy and Spain.

From germline, CDR1 is SGHAT and CDR2 FQNNGV. CDR3 length equals 19 residues. The V and J ends lost 5 bases and 1 base, in that order; junction bases with no gene match: 13. In the study's own analysis: Nucleated cell counts were estimated from reference gene primer amplification. Assay used: immunoSEQ multiplex PCR; TCRdb lists only in-frame clones, some missing. Clonal size and the V and J genes are those of that table, whereas D and trimming came from the DNA. The sample includes around 260,000 clones, around 84% of them seen just once. Participants were aged about 18 to 89 years from roughly 25 US areas. Participants' reported clinical history set cohort assignment.

This sequence was found in a man aged 25 to 45 with acute COVID-19. The chain carries TRBV11-2 and TRBJ2-2; TRBD2 aligns across 10 bases. The sample taken for sequencing was PBMCs or T cells enriched from blood (not recorded which). The DNA for the CDR3 is TGTGCCAGCAGCCAACCCCAGCGGGGGGGCCTAGTGAACACCGGGGAGCTGTTTTTT. Translation: CASSQPQRGGLVNTGELFF.